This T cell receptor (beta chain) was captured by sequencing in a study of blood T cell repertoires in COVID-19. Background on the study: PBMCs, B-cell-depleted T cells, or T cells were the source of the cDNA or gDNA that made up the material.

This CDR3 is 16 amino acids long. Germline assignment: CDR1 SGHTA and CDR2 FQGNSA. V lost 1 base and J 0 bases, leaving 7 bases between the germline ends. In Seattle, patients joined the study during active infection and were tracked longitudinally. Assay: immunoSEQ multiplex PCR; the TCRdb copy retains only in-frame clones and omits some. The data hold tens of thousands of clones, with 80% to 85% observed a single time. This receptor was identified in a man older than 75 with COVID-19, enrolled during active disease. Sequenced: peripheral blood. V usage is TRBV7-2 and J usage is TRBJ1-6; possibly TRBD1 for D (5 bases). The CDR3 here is CASSLDRNSYNSPLHF. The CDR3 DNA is TGTGCCAGCAGCTTAGACAGGAACTCCTATAATTCACCCCTCCACTTT.